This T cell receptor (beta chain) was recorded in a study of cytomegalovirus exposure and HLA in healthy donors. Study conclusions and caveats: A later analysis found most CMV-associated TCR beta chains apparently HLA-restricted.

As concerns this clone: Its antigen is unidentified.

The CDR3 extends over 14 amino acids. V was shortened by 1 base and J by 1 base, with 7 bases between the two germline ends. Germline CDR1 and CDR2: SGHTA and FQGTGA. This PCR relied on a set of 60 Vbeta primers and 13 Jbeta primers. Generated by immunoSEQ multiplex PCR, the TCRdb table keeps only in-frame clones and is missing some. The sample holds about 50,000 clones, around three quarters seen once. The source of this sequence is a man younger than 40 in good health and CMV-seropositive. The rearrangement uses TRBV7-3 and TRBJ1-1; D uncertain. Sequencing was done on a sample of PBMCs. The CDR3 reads CASSLRTANTEAFF. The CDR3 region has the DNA TGTGCCAGCAGCTTAAGAACAGCGAACACTGAAGCTTTCTTT. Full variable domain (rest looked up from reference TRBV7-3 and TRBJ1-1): GAGVSQTPSNKVTEKGKYVELRCDPISGHTALYWYRQSLGQGPEFLIYFQGTGAADDSGLPNDRFFAVRPEGSVSTLKIQRTERGDSAVYLCASSLRTANTEAFFGQGTRLTVV.